This T cell receptor (beta chain) came from a study of T cell responses to AZD1222 COVID-19 vaccine. The protocol was immunoSEQ multiplex PCR, while the TCRdb copy is restricted to in-frame clones and leaves out a portion. The sample has more than 80,000 clones; 80% to 90% are singletons. Study-wide results and caveats: The study found vaccine-associated CD4 TCRs spanning spike, dominant at 160-218 and 743-854.

CDR3 length: 16 amino acids. Germline assignment: CDR1 SGHRS and CDR2 YFSETQ. Trimming removed 1 base at V and 2 bases at J, with 15 bases between. This clone appeared once. Its antigen is currently unknown. This receptor was obtained from an adult who received the AZD1222 COVID-19 vaccine. Sequences were derived from peripheral blood, sampled 28 days after the second AZD1222 dose. The chain is built from TRBV5-1 and TRBJ1-1, with D perhaps TRBD1 (5 bases). For the CDR3, the DNA is TGCGCCAGCAGCTTGATCCCCTCGGGGGGTAACACTGAAGCTTTCTTT. This gives the protein CASSLIPSGGNTEAFF.